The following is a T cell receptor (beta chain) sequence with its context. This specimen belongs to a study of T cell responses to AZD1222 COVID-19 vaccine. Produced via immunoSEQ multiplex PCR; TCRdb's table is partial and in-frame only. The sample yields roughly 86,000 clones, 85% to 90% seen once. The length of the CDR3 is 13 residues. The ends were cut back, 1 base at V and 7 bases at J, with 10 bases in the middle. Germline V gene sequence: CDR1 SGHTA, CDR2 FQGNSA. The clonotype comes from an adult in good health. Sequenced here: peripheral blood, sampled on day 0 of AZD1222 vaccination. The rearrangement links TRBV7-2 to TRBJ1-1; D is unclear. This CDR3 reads CASSLGPPNEAFF. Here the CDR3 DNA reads TGTGCCAGCAGCTTAGGGCCACCAAATGAAGCTTTCTTT.